A selection of T cell receptor beta chains follows, all from one sample in a study of blood T cells in healthy people across ages. TCRdb called the 5' RACE reads again in MiXCR, with one record for every CDR3 protein. The top ten clones hold about 30% of a sample with approximately 670,000 distinct CDR3 sequences, around 41% of them seen once. The sequenced sample consisted of blood. These receptors were obtained from a man older than 75 in good health. CDR3s include the opening cysteine and the closing phenylalanine or tryptophan. D genes are given only for firm matches. Clone size, where shown, is once, few, many, or a class for clones that have expanded.

j_gene | d_gene | abundance | v_gene | CDR3aa | CDR3nt
TRBJ1-1 | - | many | TRBV9 | CASSPHGQEAFF | TGTGCCAGCAGCCCACATGGACAAGAAGCTTTCTTT
TRBJ1-1 | TRBD1 | - | TRBV7-2 | CASNGQGLNTEAFF | TGTGCCAGCAATGGACAGGGATTGAACACTGAAGCTTTCTTT
TRBJ2-7 | - | - | TRBV6-6 | CASSYSNDRNEQYF | TGTGCCAGCAGTTACTCGAATGACAGGAACGAGCAGTACTTC
TRBJ2-1 | TRBD2 | few | TRBV6-2/TRBV6-3 | CASSRLGGFNEQFF | TGTGCCAGCAGTCGGCTCGGGGGGTTTAATGAGCAGTTCTTC
TRBJ2-5 | - | - | TRBV6-1 | CATRKGGVQETQYF | TGTGCCACTCGCAAAGGGGGGGTTCAAGAGACCCAGTACTTC
TRBJ2-2 | - | - | TRBV9 | CASSAVGGELFF | TGTGCCAGCAGCGCCGTGGGAGGGGAGCTGTTTTTT
TRBJ1-2 | - | - | TRBV24-1 | CATRCVYTF | TGTGCGACTCGATGTGTCTACACCTTC
TRBJ2-7 | TRBD1 | many | TRBV20-1 | CSARTGQGSYEQYF | TGCAGTGCTAGGACCGGACAGGGTTCCTACGAGCAGTACTTC
TRBJ1-2 | - | many | TRBV4-3 | CASSLTGGGGYGYTF | TGCGCCAGCAGCTTGACTGGGGGCGGCGGCTATGGCTACACCTTC
TRBJ1-6 | TRBD1 | - | TRBV7-3 | CASSLTTGRSPLHF | TGTGCCAGCAGCTTAACGACAGGGAGGTCACCCCTCCACTTT
TRBJ1-2 | - | few | TRBV6-2/TRBV6-3 | CASKDGANYGYTF | TGTGCCAGCAAAGACGGGGCTAACTATGGCTACACCTTC
TRBJ2-3 | TRBD2 | many | TRBV4-2 | CASSQFSGLAGTDTQYF | TGTGCCAGCAGCCAATTTTCGGGACTAGCGGGCACAGATACGCAGTATTTT
TRBJ2-3 | - | - | TRBV20-1 | CSARDGAGPYTQYF | TGCAGTGCTAGAGATGGGGCAGGCCCTTATACGCAGTATTTT
TRBJ2-5 | - | - | TRBV20-1 | CSASLGVEETQYF | TGCAGTGCTAGTTTGGGGGTGGAAGAGACCCAGTACTTC
TRBJ2-6 | - | - | TRBV12-3/TRBV12-4 | CASSERGSGANVLTF | TGTGCCAGCAGTGAAAGGGGTTCTGGGGCCAACGTCCTGACTTTC
TRBJ1-1 | TRBD1 | once | TRBV12-3/TRBV12-4 | CASSRTGTGNTEAFF | TGTGCCAGCAGCCGAACCGGGACAGGGAACACTGAAGCTTTCTTT
TRBJ2-7 | - | - | TRBV6-2/TRBV6-3 | CASSPWENRPGEQYF | TGTGCCAGCAGTCCCTGGGAGAACCGCCCAGGCGAGCAGTACTTC
TRBJ2-3 | - | few | TRBV4-3 | CASSQDPTGDTQYF | TGCGCCAGCAGCCAAGATCCCACAGGCGATACGCAGTATTTT
TRBJ2-5 | TRBD2 | - | TRBV28 | CASSLWTSEQETQYF | TGTGCCAGCAGTTTGTGGACTAGCGAGCAAGAGACCCAGTACTTC
TRBJ1-2 | - | - | TRBV7-2 | CASKDRAGYGYTF | TGTGCCAGCAAAGATCGAGCGGGCTATGGCTACACCTTC
TRBJ2-7 | - | once | TRBV6-2/TRBV6-3 | CASSYYQGRGAYEQYF | TGTGCCAGCAGTTATTACCAGGGGAGAGGGGCCTACGAGCAGTACTTC
TRBJ2-5 | - | - | TRBV24-1 | CATSDPLSSWETQYF | TGTGCCACCAGTGATCCCCTAAGTTCTTGGGAGACCCAGTACTTC
TRBJ2-7 | TRBD1 | many | TRBV29-1 | CSVRTVTGGRYEQYF | TGCAGCGTCCGAACGGTGACAGGGGGCAGGTACGAGCAGTACTTC
TRBJ2-7 | TRBD2 | - | TRBV7-2 | CASSLGGTSGITYEQYF | TGTGCCAGCAGCTTAGGGGGGACTAGCGGGATAACCTACGAGCAGTACTTC
TRBJ2-1 | TRBD1 | - | TRBV24-1 | CATSDPRTGLETQFF | TGTGCCACCAGTGATCCTAGGACAGGGTTAGAGACCCAGTTCTTC
TRBJ2-7 | TRBD1 | - | TRBV30 | CAWMTGNEGSYEQYF | TGTGCCTGGATGACAGGGAACGAAGGGTCCTACGAGCAGTACTTC
TRBJ1-2 | TRBD1 | few | TRBV2 | CASSEPGTGTGGYTF | TGTGCCAGCAGTGAACCCGGGACAGGGACGGGGGGCTACACCTTC
TRBJ1-2 | - | - | TRBV7-2 | CASSVAGTSYGYTF | TGTGCCAGCAGCGTAGCCGGGACCTCCTATGGCTACACCTTC
TRBJ2-7 | TRBD1 | few | TRBV11-2 | CASSLATGGPLYEQYF | TGTGCCAGCAGCTTAGCTACAGGGGGACCCCTCTACGAGCAGTACTTC
TRBJ2-3 | - | - | TRBV20-1 | CSAKVGSGNTDTQYF | TGCAGTGCTAAGGTTGGTAGCGGAAACACAGATACGCAGTATTTT
TRBJ2-6 | - | few | TRBV4-1 | CASSPPIRISGANVLTF | TGCGCCAGCAGCCCTCCCATCAGGATCTCTGGGGCCAACGTCCTGACTTTC
TRBJ2-1 | - | - | TRBV10-1 | CASSESTTLSYNEQFF | TGCGCCAGCAGTGAGTCGACCACCCTCTCCTACAATGAGCAGTTCTTC
TRBJ2-1 | TRBD1 | - | TRBV29-1 | CSVGQGAYNEQFF | TGCAGCGTTGGACAGGGGGCATACAATGAGCAGTTCTTC
TRBJ2-4 | TRBD2 | many | TRBV6-1 | CASRERLAGGGTKNIQYF | TGTGCCAGCAGAGAAAGACTAGCGGGAGGGGGGACCAAAAACATTCAGTACTTC
TRBJ2-7 | - | - | TRBV10-3 | CAITDSHEQYF | TGTGCCATAACAGACAGTCACGAGCAGTACTTC
TRBJ2-4 | TRBD1 | - | TRBV24-1 | CATSDPGQGIYGQYF | TGTGCCACCAGTGATCCCGGACAGGGCATCTACGGGCAGTACTTC
TRBJ2-3 | - | few | TRBV10-1 | CASSERILSTDTQYF | TGCGCCAGCAGTGAGCGGATATTGAGCACAGATACGCAGTATTTT
TRBJ2-1 | TRBD2 | few | TRBV9 | CASSPRLAASNEQFF | TGTGCCAGCAGCCCGCGACTAGCCGCGAGCAATGAGCAGTTCTTC
TRBJ2-3 | TRBD1 | - | TRBV6-5 | CASTRTGGRKDTQYF | TGTGCCAGCACCAGGACAGGGGGAAGGAAAGATACGCAGTATTTT
TRBJ2-6 | - | - | TRBV28 | CASSPRTGRASGANVLTF | TGTGCCAGCAGTCCGAGGACAGGGAGGGCGTCTGGGGCCAACGTCCTGACTTTC
TRBJ1-2 | - | - | TRBV27 | CASGQGFGFGYTF | TGTGCCAGCGGGCAGGGATTTGGGTTCGGCTACACCTTC
TRBJ2-1 | - | - | TRBV20-1 | CSPGDNASQFF | TGCAGCCCCGGGGACAACGCGTCGCAGTTCTTC
TRBJ2-1 | TRBD2 | - | TRBV6-2/TRBV6-3 | CASSYASGGGYNEQFF | TGTGCCAGCAGTTACGCTAGCGGGGGGGGATACAATGAGCAGTTCTTC
TRBJ2-1 | - | once | TRBV20-1 | CSVSNEQFF | TGCAGTGTTTCTAATGAGCAGTTCTTC
TRBJ2-7 | TRBD1 | - | TRBV7-2 | CASSLATGGYDEQYF | TGTGCCAGCAGCTTGGCGACAGGGGGCTATGACGAGCAGTACTTC
TRBJ1-2 | TRBD1 | - | TRBV28 | CASSRGGTGVNYGYTF | TGTGCCAGCAGCCGCGGCGGGACAGGGGTAAACTATGGCTACACCTTC